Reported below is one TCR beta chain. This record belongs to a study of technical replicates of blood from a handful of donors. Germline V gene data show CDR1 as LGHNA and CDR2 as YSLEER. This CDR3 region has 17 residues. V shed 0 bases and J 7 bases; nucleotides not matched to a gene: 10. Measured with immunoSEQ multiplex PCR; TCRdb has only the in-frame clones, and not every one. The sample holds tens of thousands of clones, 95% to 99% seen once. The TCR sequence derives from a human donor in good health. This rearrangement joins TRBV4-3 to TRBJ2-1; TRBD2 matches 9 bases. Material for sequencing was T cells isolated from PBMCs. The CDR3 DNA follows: TGCGCCAGCAGCCAAGATGGATTAGCGGGAGTGGGGAATGAGCAGTTCTTC. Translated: CASSQDGLAGVGNEQFF.